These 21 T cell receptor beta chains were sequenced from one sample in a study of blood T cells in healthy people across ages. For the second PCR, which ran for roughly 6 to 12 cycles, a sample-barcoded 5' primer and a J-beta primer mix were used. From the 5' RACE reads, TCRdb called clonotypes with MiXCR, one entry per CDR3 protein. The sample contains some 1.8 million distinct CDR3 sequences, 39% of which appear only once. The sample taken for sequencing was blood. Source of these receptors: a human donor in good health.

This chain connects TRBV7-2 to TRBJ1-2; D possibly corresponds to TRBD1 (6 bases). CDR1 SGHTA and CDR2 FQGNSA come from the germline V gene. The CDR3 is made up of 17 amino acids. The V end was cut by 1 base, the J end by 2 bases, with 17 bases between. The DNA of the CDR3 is TGTGCCAGCAGCTTAGTAGGGGGTACAGGGATCAACTATGGCTACACCTTC. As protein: CASSLVGGTGINYGYTF.

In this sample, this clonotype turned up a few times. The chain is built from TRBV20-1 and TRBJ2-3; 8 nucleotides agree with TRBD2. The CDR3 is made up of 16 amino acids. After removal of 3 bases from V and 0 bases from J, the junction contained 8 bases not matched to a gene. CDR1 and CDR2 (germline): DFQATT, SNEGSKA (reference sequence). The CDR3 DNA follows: TGCAGTGCTAGCTCGGCGGGGGGCACTAGCACAGATACGCAGTATTTT. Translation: CSASSAGGTSTDTQYF.

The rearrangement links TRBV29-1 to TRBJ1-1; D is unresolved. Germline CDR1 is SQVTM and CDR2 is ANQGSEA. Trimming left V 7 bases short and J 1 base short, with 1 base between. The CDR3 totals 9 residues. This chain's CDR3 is CSANTEAFF. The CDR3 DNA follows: TGCAGCGCGAACACTGAAGCTTTCTTT.

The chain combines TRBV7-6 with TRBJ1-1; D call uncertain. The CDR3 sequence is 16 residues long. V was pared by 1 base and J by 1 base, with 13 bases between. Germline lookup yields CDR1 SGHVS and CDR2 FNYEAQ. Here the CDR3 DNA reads TGTGCCAGCAGCTTAGTGGCGTCAACCCCGAACACTGAAGCTTTCTTT. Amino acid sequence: CASSLVASTPNTEAFF.

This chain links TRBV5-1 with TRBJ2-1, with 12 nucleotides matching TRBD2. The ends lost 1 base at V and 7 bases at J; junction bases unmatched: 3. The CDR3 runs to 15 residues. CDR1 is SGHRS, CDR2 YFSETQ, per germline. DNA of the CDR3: TGCGCCAGCAGCTTGTTGACTAGCGGGGGTAATGAGCAGTTCTTC. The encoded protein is CASSLLTSGGNEQFF.

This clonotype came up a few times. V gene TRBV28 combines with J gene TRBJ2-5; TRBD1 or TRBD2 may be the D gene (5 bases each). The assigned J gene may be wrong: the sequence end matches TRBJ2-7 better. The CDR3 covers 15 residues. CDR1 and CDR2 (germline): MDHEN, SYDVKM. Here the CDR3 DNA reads TGTGCCAGCAGTTTATATAAGGGACCGGGTTACGAGCAGTACTTC. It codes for CASSLYKGPGYEQYF.

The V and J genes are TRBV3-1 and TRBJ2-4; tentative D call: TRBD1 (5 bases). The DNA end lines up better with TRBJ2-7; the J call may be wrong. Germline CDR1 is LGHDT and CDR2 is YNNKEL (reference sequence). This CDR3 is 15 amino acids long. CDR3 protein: CASSPVQGSDHEQYF. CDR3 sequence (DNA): TGTGCCAGCAGCCCCGTGCAGGGCAGTGACCACGAGCAGTACTTC.

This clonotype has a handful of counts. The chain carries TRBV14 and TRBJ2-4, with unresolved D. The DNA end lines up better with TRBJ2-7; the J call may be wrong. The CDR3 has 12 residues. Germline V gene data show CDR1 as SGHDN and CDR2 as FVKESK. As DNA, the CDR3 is TGTGCCAGCAGCCAAATTTTCGACGAGCAGTACTTC. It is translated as CASSQIFDEQYF.

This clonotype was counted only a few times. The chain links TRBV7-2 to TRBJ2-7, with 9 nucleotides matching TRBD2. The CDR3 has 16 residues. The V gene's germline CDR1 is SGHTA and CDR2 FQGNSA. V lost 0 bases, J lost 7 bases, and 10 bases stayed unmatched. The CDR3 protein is CASSLARRGGLGEQYF. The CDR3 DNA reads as TGTGCCAGCAGCTTAGCGAGGCGGGGGGGCTTAGGGGAGCAGTACTTC.

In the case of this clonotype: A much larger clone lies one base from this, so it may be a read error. Here the CDR3 DNA reads TGCAACGTTGAGGGACAGGGACAAGGCTACACCTTC. Translation gives CNVEGQGQGYTF. The rearrangement links TRBV29-1 to TRBJ1-2, with 9 bases that match TRBD1. Germline lookup yields CDR1 SQVTM and CDR2 ANQGSEA. This CDR3 comprises 12 residues.

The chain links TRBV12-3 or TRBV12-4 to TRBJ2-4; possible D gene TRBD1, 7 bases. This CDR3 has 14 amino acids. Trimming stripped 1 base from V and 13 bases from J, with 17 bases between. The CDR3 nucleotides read TGTGCCAGCAGTTTAGAGCGGGCTCAGGGGGAACAGTACTTC. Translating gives CASSLERAQGEQYF.

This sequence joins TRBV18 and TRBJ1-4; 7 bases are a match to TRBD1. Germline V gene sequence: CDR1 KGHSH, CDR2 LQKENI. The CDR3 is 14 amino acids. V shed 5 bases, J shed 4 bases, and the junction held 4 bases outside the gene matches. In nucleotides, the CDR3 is TGTGCCAGCTCAGGAGGGGACAGTAATGAAAAACTGTTTTTT. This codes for CASSGGDSNEKLFF.

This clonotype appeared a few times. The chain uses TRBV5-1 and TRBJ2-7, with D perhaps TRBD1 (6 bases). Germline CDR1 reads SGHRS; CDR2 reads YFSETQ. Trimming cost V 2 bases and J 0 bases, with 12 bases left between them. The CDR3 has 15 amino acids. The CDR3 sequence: CASSFTQGPSYEQYF. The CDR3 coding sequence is TGCGCCAGCAGCTTCACCCAGGGGCCCTCCTACGAGCAGTACTTC. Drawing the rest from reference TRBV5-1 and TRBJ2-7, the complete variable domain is KAGVTQTPRYLIKTRGQQVTLSCSPISGHRSVSWYQQTPGQGLQFLFEYFSETQRNKGNFPGRFSGRQFSNSRSEMNVSTLELGDSALYLCASSFTQGPSYEQYFGPGTRLTVT.

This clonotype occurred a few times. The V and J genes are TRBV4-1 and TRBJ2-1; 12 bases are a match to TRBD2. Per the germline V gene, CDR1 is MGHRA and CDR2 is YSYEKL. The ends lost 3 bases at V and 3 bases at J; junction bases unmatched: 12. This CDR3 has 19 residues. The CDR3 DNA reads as TGCGCCAGCAGCCAGGTGACTAGCGGGGGCCACCTAGTCTACAATGAGCAGTTCTTC. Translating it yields CASSQVTSGGHLVYNEQFF.

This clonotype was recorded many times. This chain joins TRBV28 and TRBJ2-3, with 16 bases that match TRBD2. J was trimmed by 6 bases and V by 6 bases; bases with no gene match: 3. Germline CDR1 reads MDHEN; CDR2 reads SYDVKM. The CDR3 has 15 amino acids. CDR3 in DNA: TGTGCCAGCAGCACGGGACTAGCGGGGGGGGATACGCAGTATTTT. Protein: CASSTGLAGGDTQYF.

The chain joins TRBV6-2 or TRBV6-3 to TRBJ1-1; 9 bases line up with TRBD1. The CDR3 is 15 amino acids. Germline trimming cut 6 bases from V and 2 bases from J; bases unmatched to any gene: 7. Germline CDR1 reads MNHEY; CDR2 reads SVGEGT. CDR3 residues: CASRGTGRRNTEAFF. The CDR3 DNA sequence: TGTGCCAGCAGGGGGACAGGGAGAAGAAACACTGAAGCTTTCTTT.

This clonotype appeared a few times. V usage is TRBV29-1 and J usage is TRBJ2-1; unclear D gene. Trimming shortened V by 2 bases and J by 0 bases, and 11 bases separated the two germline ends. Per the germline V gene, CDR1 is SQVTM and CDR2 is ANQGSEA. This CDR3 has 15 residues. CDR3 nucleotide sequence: TGCAGCGTTGAACAATCTCAGAGCTCCTACAATGAGCAGTTCTTC. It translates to CSVEQSQSSYNEQFF.

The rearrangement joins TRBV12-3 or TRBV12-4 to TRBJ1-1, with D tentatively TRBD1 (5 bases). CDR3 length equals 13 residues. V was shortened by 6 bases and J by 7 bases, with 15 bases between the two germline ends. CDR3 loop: CASSSTAINEAFF. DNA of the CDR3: TGTGCCAGCAGCTCGACAGCTATCAATGAAGCTTTCTTT.

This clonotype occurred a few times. The CDR3 loop reads CASSLGSVGAEAFF. The DNA of the CDR3 is TGCGCCAGCAGCTTGGGATCCGTGGGTGCTGAAGCTTTCTTT. The chain joins TRBV5-1 to TRBJ1-1; no reliable D call. This CDR3 has 14 residues. Trimming took 0 bases from V and 6 from J, leaving 12 bases between them. Germline CDR1 SGHRS, CDR2 YFSETQ.

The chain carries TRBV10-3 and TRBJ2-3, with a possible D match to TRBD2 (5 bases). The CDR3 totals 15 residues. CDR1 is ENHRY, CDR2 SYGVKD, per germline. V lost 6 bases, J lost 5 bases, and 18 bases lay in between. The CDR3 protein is CAISPAIGVEDTQYF. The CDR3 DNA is TGTGCCATCAGCCCAGCTATCGGGGTGGAAGATACGCAGTATTTT.

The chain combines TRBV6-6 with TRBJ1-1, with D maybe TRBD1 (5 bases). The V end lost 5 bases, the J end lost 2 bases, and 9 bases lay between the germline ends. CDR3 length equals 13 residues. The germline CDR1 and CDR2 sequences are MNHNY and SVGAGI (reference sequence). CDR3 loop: CASSAGINTEAFF. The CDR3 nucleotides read TGTGCCAGCAGTGCAGGGATTAACACTGAAGCTTTCTTT.